The 19 T cell receptor beta chains below were found in one sample sequenced in a study of blood T cell repertoires in COVID-19. Profiling relied on immunoSEQ multiplex PCR, and the TCRdb table lists in-frame clones only, not all of them. The repertoire includes 200,000 or so clones, 90% to 95% of them detected once, and about 0.8% sits in the top ten. The sequencing input was peripheral blood. The source of these receptors is a man in his fifties or sixties with COVID-19, enrolled during active disease.

This chain uses TRBV10-3 with TRBJ1-5, with 9 positions matching TRBD1. Trimming cost V 11 bases and J 7 bases; bases outside gene matches: 9. The germline V gene has CDR1 ENHRY and CDR2 SYGVKD. The CDR3 extends over 13 amino acids. This chain's CDR3 is CASRTGADQPQHF. The CDR3 DNA reads as TGTGCCTCCCGGACAGGGGCGGACCAGCCCCAGCATTTT.

The chain is built from TRBV6-6 and TRBJ1-1; D perhaps matches TRBD1 (5 bases). CDR1 is MNHNY, CDR2 SVGAGI, per germline (reference sequence). Trimming pared 7 bases from V and 3 bases from J, leaving 15 bases between. This CDR3 contains 14 residues. CDR3 in amino acids: CASTPIGRDTEAFF. For the CDR3, the DNA is TGTGCCAGCACCCCAATAGGCAGGGACACTGAAGCTTTCTTT.

This rearrangement joins TRBV10-3 to TRBJ1-4, with 7 bases aligning to TRBD1. The CDR3 contains 15 residues. Germline V gene sequence: CDR1 ENHRY, CDR2 SYGVKD. With V trimmed by 3 bases and J by 7 bases, 8 bases remained unmatched. The CDR3 protein is CAISEGGGALEKLFF. The CDR3 region has the DNA TGTGCCATCAGTGAAGGAGGGGGCGCTCTTGAAAAACTGTTTTTT.

The V and J genes are TRBV6-5 and TRBJ1-6; TRBD1 is a possible D gene (6 bases). The CDR3 loop spans 16 amino acids. Trimming removed 0 bases at V and 10 bases at J, with 16 bases between. Germline CDR1 and CDR2: MNHEY and SVGAGI. This CDR3 reads CASSYSEASGDSPLHF. As DNA, the CDR3 is TGTGCCAGCAGTTACTCAGAAGCGTCAGGGGACTCACCCCTCCACTTT.

The chain couples TRBV28 to TRBJ1-2; D might be TRBD1 (6 bases). The CDR3 totals 15 residues. Trimming shortened V by 4 bases and J by 7 bases, and 19 bases separated the two germline ends. The germline gives CDR1 MDHEN, CDR2 SYDVKM. In nucleotides, the CDR3 is TGTGCCAGCAGTTCCCTGCCAGCAGGGGTCTTTGGCTACACCTTC. Translated: CASSSLPAGVFGYTF.

The gene calls are TRBV18 and TRBJ2-6; D may be TRBD2 (6 bases). Germline-derived CDR1 and CDR2 are KGHSH and LQKENI. Trimming took 2 bases from V and 2 from J, leaving 7 bases between them. The CDR3 consists of 15 residues. This chain's CDR3 is CASSPGEAGANVLTF. The DNA of the CDR3 is TGTGCCAGCTCACCAGGGGAGGCTGGGGCCAACGTCCTGACTTTC.

The CDR3 loop is CASSSGSREAFF. Here the CDR3 DNA reads TGTGCCAGCAGCTCGGGGTCGCGTGAAGCTTTCTTT. The chain couples TRBV28 to TRBJ1-1; no reliable D call. V shed 6 bases and J shed 7 bases, with 12 bases lying between them. CDR1 and CDR2 (germline): MDHEN, SYDVKM. This CDR3 contains 12 residues.

This chain joins TRBV23-1 and TRBJ1-5, with D perhaps matching TRBD1 (6 bases). TRBV23-1 is an ORF for which the function is uncertain. Between the trimmed V and J ends, which lost 8 bases and 0 bases, there was a span of 26 bases. The CDR3 spans 19 residues. The CDR3 sequence: CASPGRPVRGGYSNQPQHF. The CDR3 DNA follows: TGCGCCAGCCCTGGGAGGCCAGTGAGGGGGGGTTATAGCAATCAGCCCCAGCATTTT.

J is TRBJ2-3 and V is TRBV24-1; 7 positions agree with TRBD2. V lost 4 bases and J lost 1; bases outside the gene matches: 4. Germline V gene data show CDR1 as KGHDR and CDR2 as SFDVKD. CDR3 length: 15 residues. The CDR3 DNA follows: TGTGCCACCAGTGAGGCGGGAGAGGGCACAGATACGCAGTATTTT. Translating it yields CATSEAGEGTDTQYF.

This clone has only a few counts. The gene calls are TRBV6-6 and TRBJ2-7, with D maybe TRBD1 (5 bases). This CDR3 has 14 amino acids. The germline V gene has CDR1 MNHNY and CDR2 SVGAGI (reference sequence). The ends were cut back, 2 bases at V and 3 bases at J, with 11 bases in the middle. The DNA for the CDR3 is TGTGCCAGCAGTTACGGGGCCCGGAACTACGAGCAGTACTTC. Protein: CASSYGARNYEQYF.

This clone was seen a few times. The CDR3 is CAISSNPDGYTF. CDR3 nucleotide sequence: TGTGCCATCAGTTCTAACCCGGATGGCTACACCTTC. The chain joins TRBV10-3 to TRBJ1-2; D gene uncertain. This CDR3 comprises 12 residues. The ends were cut back, 5 bases at V and 6 bases at J, with 10 bases in the middle. Germline assignment: CDR1 ENHRY and CDR2 SYGVKD.

The chain carries TRBV18 and TRBJ2-1, with 11 positions matching TRBD2. Looked up from germline, CDR1 is KGHSH and CDR2 is LQKENI. V lost 3 bases and J lost 0; bases outside the gene matches: 4. This CDR3 has 17 residues. CDR3 sequence (DNA): TGTGCCAGCTCACCTTTTAGCGGGGGGGGCTCCTACAATGAGCAGTTCTTC. Its protein product is CASSPFSGGGSYNEQFF.

The J gene is TRBJ2-4, the V gene TRBV29-1, with 7 nucleotides matching TRBD2. Germline V gene sequence: CDR1 SQVTM, CDR2 ANQGSEA. The CDR3 is 13 residues long. J was trimmed by 6 bases and V by 5 bases; bases with no gene match: 7. CDR3 in DNA: TGCAGCGTTCTCAACTCGGGGGGAAACATTCAGTACTTC. Translating it yields CSVLNSGGNIQYF.

The rearrangement uses TRBV30 and TRBJ2-1, with 7 positions matching TRBD2. This CDR3 is built from 10 residues. With 1 base clipped from V and 12 bases from J, the junction kept 0 bases outside the gene matches. The germline CDR1 and CDR2 sequences are GTSNPN and SVGIG (reference sequence). CDR3 nucleotide sequence: TGTGCCTGGAGTGGGGGGGGGCAGTTCTTC. This codes for CAWSGGGQFF.

V gene TRBV2 combines with J gene TRBJ1-1; possible D gene TRBD1, 5 bases. Germline CDR1 and CDR2: SNHLY and FYNNEI. This CDR3 region has 14 residues. Deletions cut 5 bases from V and 7 bases from J, with 17 bases between. The CDR3 DNA sequence: TGTGCCAGCAGTACAAAGCGACAGTCGAGTGAAGCTTTCTTT. Encoded protein: CASSTKRQSSEAFF.

The V gene is TRBV28, the J gene TRBJ1-2; 8 nucleotides align to TRBD1. In germline, CDR1 is MDHEN, CDR2 SYDVKM. This CDR3 spans 16 amino acids. Unmatched junction bases numbered 12, after V lost 7 bases and J lost 2 bases. The CDR3 DNA is TGTGCCAGCAATAGAAACCGGGACAGGAGCAACTATGGCTACACCTTC. Translating gives CASNRNRDRSNYGYTF.

In this sample, this clone turned up once. This sequence joins TRBV18 and TRBJ1-2; 9 bases fit TRBD1. CDR1 and CDR2 from the germline V gene are KGHSH and LQKENI. V was pared by 3 bases and J by 8 bases, with 7 bases of the junction left unmatched. The CDR3 is 14 residues long. CDR3 nucleotides: TGTGCCAGCTCACCGCGGGGACAGGGAGACGGCTACACCTTC. Translated, it gives CASSPRGQGDGYTF.

The chain is built from TRBV9 and TRBJ1-6, with D tentatively TRBD1 (5 bases). This CDR3 is 14 amino acids long. V lost 0 bases, J lost 9 bases, and 10 bases lay in between. In germline, CDR1 is SGDLS, CDR2 YYNGEE. CDR3 in amino acids: CASSVEGRASPLHF. The CDR3 nucleotides are TGTGCCAGCAGCGTAGAGGGCAGGGCTTCACCCCTCCACTTT.

This sequence joins TRBV7-9 and TRBJ1-3, with 8 nucleotides matching TRBD1. Germline V CDR1 and CDR2: SEHNR, FQNEAQ (reference sequence). The V and J ends lost 5 bases and 1 base, in that order; junction bases with no gene match: 13. This CDR3 contains 18 residues. The CDR3 DNA is TGTGCCAGCAGCCCTACCCCTCACAGGGGGAGGTCTGGAAACACCATATATTTT. Translated, it gives CASSPTPHRGRSGNTIYF.